The clone carrying this TCR beta chain was seen ten or more times. Its matching antigen is unknown. MiXCR, run by TCRdb on the 5' RACE reads, gives a single entry per CDR3 protein. The sample consists of some 350,000 distinct CDR3 sequences, approximately 12% of them appearing once. These data come from a study of T-cell memory formation after mild COVID-19. General study results and limits: Cross-reactive memory apparently joined, as some responding clones appeared in pre-infection memory.

Sequencing was performed on PBMCs or a T cell subset sorted from them (not recorded which). The clonotype comes from a man younger than 35 who had mild COVID-19 (a few samples of this study predate the infection). Cell type and time point are not known.

The CDR3 spells CASTEGIIQYF. The DNA of the CDR3 is TGTGCCAGCACCGAGGGGATCATTCAGTACTTC. The J gene is TRBJ2-4, the V gene TRBV7-2, with D perhaps matching TRBD1 or TRBD2 (5 bases each). Germline V CDR1 and CDR2: SGHTA, FQGNSA. V lost 7 bases and J lost 9, with 10 bases in between. This CDR3 spans 11 amino acids.